This T cell receptor beta chain was obtained from a study of T-cell reconstitution after alpha-beta-depleted transplantation in children. Study conclusions and caveats: Newly generated T cells supplied most T-cell counts and diversity one year post-transplant.

TCRbeta library preparation incorporated unique molecular identifiers. TCRdb processed the PCR reads anew with MiXCR; each CDR3 protein has one entry. The repertoire holds over 400,000 distinct CDR3 sequences, with 43% as singletons. This clonotype was seen just once. Its antigen is as yet unknown. The sequenced sample was PBMCs, obtained before TCRalphabeta/CD19-depleted stem cell transplant. The sequence derives from a girl aged 2 to 9 with aplastic anemia, due to receive a stem cell transplant.

CDR3 region: CASSFSAGGADTQYF. The CDR3 DNA reads TGCGCCAGCAGCTTTTCAGCGGGGGGCGCAGATACGCAGTATTTT. J is TRBJ2-3 and V is TRBV5-1; the match to TRBD2 covers 9 bases. Trimming removed 2 bases from V and 4 bases from J; junction bases left unmatched: 5. Per germline, CDR1 SGHRS and CDR2 YFSETQ. The CDR3 runs to 15 residues.